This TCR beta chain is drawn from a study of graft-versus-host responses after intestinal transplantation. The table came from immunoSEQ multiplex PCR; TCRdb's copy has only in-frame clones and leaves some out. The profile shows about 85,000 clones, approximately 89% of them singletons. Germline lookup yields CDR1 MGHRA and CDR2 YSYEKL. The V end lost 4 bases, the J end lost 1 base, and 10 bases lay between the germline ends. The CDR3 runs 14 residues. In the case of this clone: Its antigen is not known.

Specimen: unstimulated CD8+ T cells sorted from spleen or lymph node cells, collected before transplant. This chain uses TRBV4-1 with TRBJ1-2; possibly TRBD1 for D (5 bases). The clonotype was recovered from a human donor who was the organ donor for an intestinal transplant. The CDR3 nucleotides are TGCGCCAGCAGCCTGGACATCAGTAACTATGGCTACACCTTC. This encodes CASSLDISNYGYTF.